These 19 T cell receptor beta chains originate from one sample sequenced in a study of blood T cell repertoires in COVID-19. Sequencing was performed with immunoSEQ multiplex PCR; in TCRdb, only in-frame clones are kept and a portion is missing. The sample carries 180,000 or so clones, 65% to 90% recorded once. The sequenced sample was peripheral blood. The receptors here all came from a man aged 60 to 75 with acute or convalescent COVID-19.

This chain connects TRBV27 to TRBJ1-1; TRBD1 matches at 12 bases. Germline V lookup: CDR1 MNHEY, CDR2 SMNVEV (reference sequence). The CDR3 loop spans 17 amino acids. J lost 5 bases, V lost 5 bases, and 12 bases had no gene match. DNA of the CDR3: TGTGCCAGCAGTCGGGGGACAGGGGGCACGAGGGGGACTGAAGCTTTCTTT. Encoded protein: CASSRGTGGTRGTEAFF.

This clone has a single count. The chain couples TRBV6-2 or TRBV6-3 to TRBJ2-5; D call uncertain. This CDR3 has 11 amino acids. Germline CDR1 and CDR2: MNHEY and SVGEGT. V was cut by 2 bases and J by 6 bases, with 4 bases left in between. The CDR3 DNA follows: TGTGCCAGCAGTTACGTCAAGACCCAGTACTTC. This encodes CASSYVKTQYF.

The rearrangement joins TRBV28 to TRBJ2-7, with a tentative D call TRBD1 (6 bases). The CDR3 runs to 13 residues. Germline CDR1 is MDHEN and CDR2 is SYDVKM. V shed 6 bases and J shed 0 bases, with 9 bases lying between them. The CDR3 is CASRQGNSYEQYF. The CDR3 coding sequence is TGTGCCAGCAGGCAGGGGAACTCCTACGAGCAGTACTTC.

The chain couples TRBV7-9 to TRBJ1-4; TRBD1 matches at 8 bases. The CDR3 length is 14 residues. The germline CDR1 and CDR2 sequences are SEHNR and FQNEAQ (reference sequence). Trimming removed 4 bases from V and 8 bases from J; junction bases left unmatched: 6. CDR3 in amino acids: CASSSLGTGEKLFF. CDR3 DNA sequence: TGTGCCAGCAGCTCGCTAGGGACAGGAGAAAAACTGTTTTTT.

The V and J genes are TRBV9 and TRBJ1-1; 11 bases agree with TRBD1. The ends lost 6 bases at V and 5 bases at J; junction bases unmatched: 9. This CDR3 is 15 amino acids long. CDR1 is SGDLS and CDR2 is YYNGEE in the germline V gene. Here the CDR3 reads CASIPGGQGDTEAFF. CDR3 nucleotide sequence: TGTGCCAGCATCCCCGGGGGACAGGGGGATACTGAAGCTTTCTTT.

V usage is TRBV5-1 and J usage is TRBJ2-1, with 11 bases lining up with TRBD2. The CDR3 contains 15 residues. J gave up 9 bases and V 0 bases, and 5 bases lay outside the gene matches. Germline loops: CDR1 SGHRS, CDR2 YFSETQ. CDR3 sequence: CASSLAVTSGTEQFF. The CDR3 nucleotides are TGCGCCAGCAGCTTGGCGGTGACTAGCGGGACTGAGCAGTTCTTC.

This clone was observed once. CDR3 residues: CASSIGLAGGSETQYF. The CDR3, as DNA: TGTGCCAGTAGTATCGGACTAGCGGGAGGTTCAGAGACCCAGTACTTC. The rearrangement joins TRBV19 to TRBJ2-5, with 14 bases matching TRBD2. V gave up 3 bases and J gave up 4 bases; unmatched junction bases: 4. Germline V gene sequence: CDR1 LNHDA, CDR2 SQIVND (reference sequence). The CDR3 has 16 amino acids.

The rearrangement uses TRBV6-5 and TRBJ1-2, with TRBD1 matching 8 bases. Looked up from germline, CDR1 is MNHEY and CDR2 is SVGAGI. This CDR3 is 14 amino acids long. Losses at the gene ends were 7 bases for V and 2 bases for J; bases not matched to a gene: 6. The CDR3 nucleotides are TGTGCCAGCATCTGGACAGGGAGGAACTATGGCTACACCTTC. Its translation is CASIWTGRNYGYTF.

In this sample, this clone turned up once. The chain joins TRBV28 to TRBJ2-7; 8 nucleotides match TRBD1. Germline lookup yields CDR1 MDHEN and CDR2 SYDVKM. The CDR3 runs to 15 residues. V was pared by 7 bases and J by 3 bases, with 11 bases of the junction left unmatched. The CDR3 coding sequence is TGTGCCAGCACCCTTGAGGGCAGGGGGCTCTACGAGCAGTACTTC. It codes for CASTLEGRGLYEQYF.

The rearrangement uses TRBV28 and TRBJ1-2, with 10 bases fitting TRBD1. Germline V gives CDR1 MDHEN, CDR2 SYDVKM. Trimming took 6 bases from V and 5 from J; bases not matched to a gene: 6. This CDR3 is built from 14 residues. The CDR3 protein is CASRTGQGRYGYTF. CDR3 DNA sequence: TGTGCCAGCAGGACGGGACAGGGGAGGTATGGCTACACCTTC.

The rearrangement links TRBV6-5 to TRBJ1-6; TRBD1 aligns across 8 bases. CDR3 size: 13 residues. Trimming at V came to 10 bases and at J to 4 bases, leaving 3 bases not matched to a gene. The germline V gene has CDR1 MNHEY and CDR2 SVGAGI. The CDR3 DNA reads as TGTGCCACCGGGACAGGTTATAATTCACCCCTCCACTTT. Translation gives CATGTGYNSPLHF.

The chain carries TRBV7-3 and TRBJ2-1, with 8 bases identical to TRBD2. This CDR3 has 14 amino acids. The germline V gene encodes CDR1 SGHTA and CDR2 FQGTGA. The ends lost 5 bases at V and 8 bases at J; junction bases unmatched: 8. The CDR3 region is CASSPGTRGDEQFF. In DNA, the CDR3 is TGTGCCAGCAGCCCCGGGACTAGGGGCGATGAGCAGTTCTTC. Variable domain in full (rest from reference TRBV7-3 and TRBJ2-1): GAGVSQTPSNKVTEKGKYVELRCDPISGHTALYWYRQSLGQGPEFLIYFQGTGAADDSGLPNDRFFAVRPEGSVSTLKIQRTERGDSAVYLCASSPGTRGDEQFFGPGTRLTVL.

The J gene is TRBJ2-3, the V gene TRBV28; 9 bases map to TRBD2. Germline V gene lookup returns CDR1 MDHEN and CDR2 SYDVKM. This CDR3 region has 14 residues. With 11 bases clipped from V and 4 bases from J, the junction kept 10 bases outside the gene matches. The CDR3 protein is CAAKRSGGPDTQYF. In DNA form, the CDR3 reads TGTGCCGCCAAGCGTAGCGGGGGCCCAGATACGCAGTATTTT.

CDR3 nucleotide sequence: TGCGCCAGCAGCTCGACAGGGGTGCTAGCCAAAAACATTCAGTACTTC. This sequence encodes CASSSTGVLAKNIQYF. The rearrangement links TRBV5-1 to TRBJ2-4; 8 bases match TRBD1. The V segment lost 3 bases and the J segment 0 bases; nucleotides outside the gene matches: 5. The CDR3 has 16 amino acids. Germline loops: CDR1 SGHRS, CDR2 YFSETQ. Drawing the rest from reference TRBV5-1 and TRBJ2-4, the complete variable domain is KAGVTQTPRYLIKTRGQQVTLSCSPISGHRSVSWYQQTPGQGLQFLFEYFSETQRNKGNFPGRFSGRQFSNSRSEMNVSTLELGDSALYLCASSSTGVLAKNIQYFGAGTRLSVL.

The chain employs TRBV4-1 and TRBJ1-3, with D possibly being TRBD1 (6 bases). Germline CDR1 is MGHRA and CDR2 is YSYEKL. This CDR3 comprises 21 residues. The V gene lost 0 bases and the J gene lost 0 bases, with 24 bases spanning the gap. CDR3 DNA: TGCGCCAGCAGCCAAGATAGTGCGAGGACAGCCACTCTTCCCTCTGGAAACACCATATATTTT. It codes for CASSQDSARTATLPSGNTIYF.

The chain has TRBV19 and TRBJ2-7; TRBD2 might be the D (7 bases). The CDR3 has 12 residues. Germline loops: CDR1 LNHDA, CDR2 SQIVND (reference sequence). The V gene lost 8 bases and the J gene lost 6 bases, with 14 bases spanning the gap. The DNA of the CDR3 is TGTGCCAGTGGATGGGGGGGCGGCGAGCAGTACTTC. Encoded protein: CASGWGGGEQYF.

This rearrangement joins TRBV28 to TRBJ2-7, with TRBD2 matching 11 bases. Per the germline V gene, CDR1 is MDHEN and CDR2 is SYDVKM. CDR3 length: 17 residues. J lost 0 bases, V lost 1 base, and 5 bases had no gene match. Written as DNA, the CDR3 is TGTGCCAGCAGTTTATTTCGGACTAGCGGGCTCTCCTACGAGCAGTACTTC. Translating it yields CASSLFRTSGLSYEQYF.

The chain uses TRBV6-4 and TRBJ2-1; tentatively, D is TRBD2 (6 bases). The CDR3 is 14 residues long. The germline V gene has CDR1 MRHNA and CDR2 SNTAGT. Trimming removed 7 bases at V and 7 bases at J, with 17 bases between. In DNA form, the CDR3 reads TGTGCCAGCAAGGGGCTAGCAGGAGGGAATGAGCAGTTCTTC. It translates to CASKGLAGGNEQFF.

The chain combines TRBV6-5 with TRBJ1-1; perhaps TRBD1 as D (5 bases). V lost 2 bases to trimming and J lost 1 base, with 11 bases between them. Germline CDR1 reads MNHEY; CDR2 reads SVGAGI. CDR3 length: 15 amino acids. CDR3 amino acids: CASSYRVTGNTEAFF. In nucleotides, the CDR3 is TGTGCCAGCAGTTACCGCGTTACAGGGAACACTGAAGCTTTCTTT.